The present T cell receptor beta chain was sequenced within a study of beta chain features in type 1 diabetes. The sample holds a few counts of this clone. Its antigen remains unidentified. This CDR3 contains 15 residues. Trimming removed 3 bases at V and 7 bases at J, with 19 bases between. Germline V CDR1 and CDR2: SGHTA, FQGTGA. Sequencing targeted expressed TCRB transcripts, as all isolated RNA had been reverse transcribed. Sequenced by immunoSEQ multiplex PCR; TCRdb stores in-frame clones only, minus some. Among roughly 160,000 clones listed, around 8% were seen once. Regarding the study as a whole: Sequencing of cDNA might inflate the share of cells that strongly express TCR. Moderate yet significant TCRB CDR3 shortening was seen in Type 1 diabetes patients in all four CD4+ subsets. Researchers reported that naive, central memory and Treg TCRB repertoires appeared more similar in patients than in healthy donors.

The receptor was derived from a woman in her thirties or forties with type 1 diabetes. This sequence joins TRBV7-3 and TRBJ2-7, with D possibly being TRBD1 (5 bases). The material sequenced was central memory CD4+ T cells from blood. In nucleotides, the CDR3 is TGTGCCAGCAGCTTGAGCGCAGGGCGAGGTTCGGAGCAGTACTTC. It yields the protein CASSLSAGRGSEQYF.